This section outlines one T cell receptor (beta chain) sequence together with its context. Its antigen is currently unknown. The sample belongs to a study of cytomegalovirus exposure and HLA in healthy donors. The study's findings and limits: Most TCR sequences were seen very rarely across donors, but some public TCRs occurred in many. Cytomegalovirus association was listed for about 150 TCR beta chains. Common viral pathogens were later found to be apparently linked to several of the most significant clusters.

Donors likely had unrecorded immune exposures despite being nominally healthy when sampled. PCR involved 60 Vbeta and 13 Jbeta primers. The table came from immunoSEQ multiplex PCR; TCRdb's copy has only in-frame clones and leaves some out. The sample comprises about 80,000 clones, approximately 62% of which are singletons, and 3.5% to 4.5% rests with the top ten. This CDR3 is built from 14 residues. In germline, CDR1 is SGHRS, CDR2 YFSETQ. V trimming: 4 bases; J trimming: 9 bases; junction bases outside the gene matches: 9. The sequenced material came from PBMCs. The V and J genes are TRBV5-1 and TRBJ2-1; 8 positions match TRBD1. The TCR comes from a male donor in good health and CMV-seropositive. The CDR3 DNA sequence: TGCGCCAGCAGCCACGGGACAGGACAAGCTGAGCAGTTCTTC. Encoded protein: CASSHGTGQAEQFF. Based on the CDR3 plus reference TRBV5-1 and TRBJ2-1, the full variable domain is KAGVTQTPRYLIKTRGQQVTLSCSPISGHRSVSWYQQTPGQGLQFLFEYFSETQRNKGNFPGRFSGRQFSNSRSEMNVSTLELGDSALYLCASSHGTGQAEQFFGPGTRLTVL.